One and the same sample provided the 30 T cell receptor beta chains below, sequenced in a study of blood T cells in healthy people across ages. Primers used in a second PCR of about 6 to 11 cycles were a sample-barcoded 5' primer and a J-beta primer mix. MiXCR was run by TCRdb on the 5' RACE reads, yielding one entry per CDR3 protein. The repertoire has 700,000 or so distinct CDR3 sequences, less than 45% of them found once; the top ten carry approximately 31%. Sequences were obtained from blood. These receptor sequences come from an older man in good health.

This clonotype was counted only a few times. The V gene is TRBV6-2 or TRBV6-3, the J gene TRBJ2-3; the match to TRBD2 covers 7 bases. The CDR3 totals 11 residues. The V gene end was trimmed by 6 bases and the J gene end by 11 bases; junction bases not matched to a gene: 5. CDR1 MNHEY and CDR2 SVGEGT come from the germline V gene. Here the CDR3 reads CASRTGTKQYF. CDR3 in DNA: TGTGCCAGCAGAACCGGGACTAAGCAGTATTTT.

Only a few counts were recorded for this clonotype. The V call is TRBV2, the J call TRBJ2-1; TRBD2 agrees at 14 bases. This CDR3 is built from 15 residues. Germline assignment: CDR1 SNHLY and CDR2 FYNNEI. Trimming cost V 8 bases and J 9 bases; bases outside gene matches: 9. CDR3 nucleotide sequence: TGTGCCAGCCAAGGACTAGCGGGGGGTCGGGGTGAGCAGTTCTTC. Translating gives CASQGLAGGRGEQFF. Full variable domain (remainder filled in from reference TRBV2 and TRBJ2-1): EPEVTQTPSHQVTQMGQEVILRCVPISNHLYFYWYRQILGQKVEFLVSFYNNEISEKSEIFDDQFSVERPDGSNFTLKIRSTKLEDSAMYFCASQGLAGGRGEQFFGPGTRLTVL.

This clonotype was detected ten times or more. The genes are TRBV29-1 and TRBJ2-6; D unclear. The CDR3 sequence is 13 residues long. Germline CDR1 reads SQVTM; CDR2 reads ANQGSEA. The germline V and J ends were trimmed by 4 bases and 2 bases, with 6 bases remaining between them. The CDR3 DNA is TGCAGCGTTGCCCAAACTGGGGCCAACGTCCTGACTTTC. This sequence encodes CSVAQTGANVLTF.

This clonotype has just a few counts. The rearrangement uses TRBV7-2 and TRBJ2-3; D gene uncertain. The V gene lost 1 base and the J gene lost 2 bases, with 13 bases spanning the gap. Germline lookup yields CDR1 SGHTA and CDR2 FQGNSA. The CDR3 has 16 residues. CDR3 residues: CASSLVSDKYTDTQYF. The CDR3 nucleotides are TGTGCCAGCAGCTTAGTAAGCGATAAATACACAGATACGCAGTATTTT. The whole variable domain, filled in from reference TRBV7-2 and TRBJ2-3, reads GAGVSQSPSNKVTEKGKDVELRCDPISGHTALYWYRQSLGQGLEFLIYFQGNSAPDKSGLPSDRFSAERTGGSVSTLTIQRTQQEDSAVYLCASSLVSDKYTDTQYFGPGTRLTVL.

The V gene is TRBV2, the J gene TRBJ2-4, with D possibly TRBD1 on 6 matching bases. Germline V lookup: CDR1 SNHLY, CDR2 FYNNEI. The CDR3 sequence is 14 residues long. V was trimmed by 4 bases and J by 4 bases, leaving 11 bases between them. The CDR3 protein is CASSVDRGKNIQYF. CDR3 coding DNA: TGTGCCAGCAGTGTGGACAGAGGAAAAAACATTCAGTACTTC.

Ten or more counts support this clonotype. V usage is TRBV7-2 and J usage is TRBJ2-5; D might be TRBD2 (6 bases). From germline, CDR1 is SGHTA and CDR2 FQGNSA. This CDR3 is 13 amino acids long. Trimming stripped 3 bases from V and 5 bases from J, with 10 bases between. CDR3 sequence reads: CASSFWGRETQYF. CDR3 sequence (DNA): TGTGCCAGCAGCTTCTGGGGGAGGGAGACCCAGTACTTC.

The table lists this clonotype with a few counts. This chain uses TRBV5-1 with TRBJ2-4, with TRBD1 identical over 12 bases. The junction had 16 bases not matched to a gene; V was cut back by 3 bases and J by 0 bases. Germline lookup yields CDR1 SGHRS and CDR2 YFSETQ. The CDR3 consists of 21 residues. CDR3: CASSYRQRDRGPLGAKNIQYF. In DNA form, the CDR3 reads TGCGCCAGCAGCTACCGACAACGGGACAGGGGGCCCCTTGGAGCCAAAAACATTCAGTACTTC.

This clonotype appeared a few times. J is TRBJ2-3 and V is TRBV4-2; TRBD2 matches at 15 bases. This CDR3 has 18 residues. Trimming at V came to 0 bases and at J to 4 bases, leaving 5 bases not matched to a gene. CDR1 is LGHNA and CDR2 is YNFKEQ in the germline V gene. The CDR3 nucleotides read TGTGCCAGCAGCCAAGATCGGACTAGCGGGGGGGCATCAGATACGCAGTATTTT. This encodes CASSQDRTSGGASDTQYF.

The CDR3 coding sequence is TGTGCCAGCTCACTAACGGGACAGGCCTACGAGCAGTACTTC. It yields the protein CASSLTGQAYEQYF. The V gene is TRBV18, the J gene TRBJ2-7; 8 nucleotides align to TRBD1. With V trimmed by 4 bases and J by 2 bases, 4 bases remained unmatched. Germline V gene lookup returns CDR1 KGHSH and CDR2 LQKENI. This CDR3 is 14 amino acids long.

V usage is TRBV5-1 and J usage is TRBJ2-1; 11 positions agree with TRBD1. The V gene end was trimmed by 4 bases and the J gene end by 9 bases; junction bases not matched to a gene: 9. The CDR3 length is 15 residues. Germline loops: CDR1 SGHRS, CDR2 YFSETQ. CDR3 in amino acids: CASSPGTGGVGEQFF. CDR3 DNA sequence: TGCGCCAGCAGCCCTGGGACAGGGGGGGTGGGTGAGCAGTTCTTC.

There are a few counts of this clonotype. The V call is TRBV14, the J call TRBJ2-3; 9 bases map to TRBD1. The trim removed 4 bases at V and 6 bases at J, leaving 8 bases unmatched. The CDR3 extends over 15 amino acids. Germline CDR1 and CDR2: SGHDN and FVKESK. In nucleotides, the CDR3 is TGTGCCAGCAGCCCAGGGGACAGGGTCGAGGATACGCAGTATTTT. Its protein product is CASSPGDRVEDTQYF.

This clonotype has just a few counts. V usage is TRBV20-1 and J usage is TRBJ2-5; either TRBD1 or TRBD2 may supply D (6 bases each). Trimming shortened V by 6 bases and J by 5 bases, and 16 bases separated the two germline ends. The germline V gene has CDR1 DFQATT and CDR2 SNEGSKA (reference sequence). The CDR3 covers 13 residues. The CDR3 region is CSALGGGVETQYF. CDR3 coding DNA: TGCAGTGCGTTAGGAGGGGGTGTGGAGACCCAGTACTTC.

The chain is built from TRBV6-5 and TRBJ2-3; D is undetermined. Between the trimmed V and J ends, which lost 5 bases and 2 bases, there was a span of 17 bases. Germline CDR1 and CDR2: MNHEY and SVGAGI. The CDR3 loop spans 16 amino acids. The CDR3 loop reads CASSPSPMLITDTQYF. CDR3 sequence (DNA): TGTGCCAGCAGTCCCTCTCCTATGTTAATCACAGATACGCAGTATTTT.

This clonotype occurred a few times. V usage is TRBV6-1 and J usage is TRBJ2-7; D remains ambiguous. Trimming shortened V by 2 bases and J by 0 bases, and 8 bases separated the two germline ends. The V gene's germline CDR1 is MNHNS and CDR2 SASEGT. The CDR3 runs 14 residues. The CDR3 region has the DNA TGTGCCAGCAGTGAACCTCCCAGCTCCTACGAGCAGTACTTC. Encoded protein: CASSEPPSSYEQYF.

This clonotype is medium-sized in the sample. This chain joins TRBV7-2 and TRBJ2-1; TRBD1 matches at 9 bases. The CDR3 is 17 amino acids. V dropped 2 bases and J dropped 7; count of bases not matched to a gene: 12. CDR1 and CDR2 from the germline V gene are SGHTA and FQGNSA. CDR3 DNA: TGTGCCAGCAGCTTAACCACCGGGACAGGGTGGGGTAATGAGCAGTTCTTC. As protein: CASSLTTGTGWGNEQFF.

This clonotype was observed a few times. The J gene is TRBJ1-1, the V gene TRBV7-2; no clear D. The V end lost 0 bases, the J end lost 1 base, and 12 bases lay between the germline ends. Germline assignment: CDR1 SGHTA and CDR2 FQGNSA. This CDR3 is 16 amino acids long. DNA of the CDR3: TGTGCCAGCAGCTTAGCGCTAAGTCTAAAGAACACTGAAGCTTTCTTT. It specifies CASSLALSLKNTEAFF.

Many counts were recorded for this clonotype. V usage is TRBV7-2 and J usage is TRBJ2-5; TRBD1 matches 7 bases. In germline, CDR1 is SGHTA, CDR2 FQGNSA. This CDR3 has 15 residues. With 6 bases clipped from V and 7 bases from J, the junction kept 14 bases outside the gene matches. The CDR3 loop reads CASRIGHRGRGTQYF. In nucleotides, the CDR3 is TGTGCCAGCAGAATAGGGCACAGGGGAAGGGGGACCCAGTACTTC.

The rearrangement uses TRBV4-1 and TRBJ2-1; D ambiguous. Germline V CDR1 and CDR2: MGHRA, YSYEKL. CDR3 length equals 14 residues. V gave up 0 bases and J gave up 6 bases, with 9 bases separating them. CDR3: CASSQEGPRNEQFF. For the CDR3, the DNA is TGCGCCAGCAGCCAAGAAGGACCTCGCAATGAGCAGTTCTTC.

The rearrangement uses TRBV4-3 and TRBJ1-2, with 7 bases identical to TRBD1. V was clipped by 6 bases and J by 2 bases; unmatched bases: 6. Germline assignment: CDR1 LGHNA and CDR2 YSLEER. The CDR3 sequence is 14 residues long. CDR3 loop: CASRLKGQNYGYTF. CDR3 bases: TGCGCCAGCAGACTAAAGGGACAGAACTATGGCTACACCTTC.

This clonotype was counted only a few times. The chain has TRBV28 and TRBJ2-5; D gene ambiguous. CDR1 and CDR2 (germline): MDHEN, SYDVKM. This CDR3 is 12 amino acids long. The V end lost 7 bases, the J end lost 5 bases, and 11 bases lay between the germline ends. The CDR3 sequence: CASNGRFETQYF. DNA for the CDR3: TGTGCCAGCAATGGTCGCTTCGAGACCCAGTACTTC.

The chain is built from TRBV12-5 and TRBJ2-1; the match to TRBD1 covers 8 bases. The V gene end was trimmed by 6 bases and the J gene end by 0 bases; junction bases not matched to a gene: 4. The germline gives CDR1 LGHNT, CDR2 FRNRAP. The CDR3 totals 15 residues. In DNA, the CDR3 is TGTGCTAGTGGACTTGGGACAGGCTCCTACAATGAGCAGTTCTTC. Translated: CASGLGTGSYNEQFF. Combining the CDR3 with reference TRBV12-5 and TRBJ2-1 gives the whole variable domain DARVTQTPRHKVTEMGQEVTMRCQPILGHNTVFWYRQTMMQGLELLAYFRNRAPLDDSGMPKDRFSAEMPDATLATLKIQPSEPRDSAVYFCASGLGTGSYNEQFFGPGTRLTVL.

The chain employs TRBV11-3 and TRBJ2-1, with D maybe TRBD2 (6 bases). V gave up 5 bases and J gave up 7 bases, with 15 bases separating them. Per germline, CDR1 SGHNT and CDR2 YENEEA. The CDR3 contains 14 residues. CDR3 sequence (DNA): TGTGCCAGCAGCCAAGGGACTCAACTAAATGAGCAGTTCTTC. Its translation is CASSQGTQLNEQFF.

The V call is TRBV11-3, the J call TRBJ1-3; TRBD1 might be the D (6 bases). CDR3 length equals 16 residues. Germline lookup yields CDR1 SGHNT and CDR2 YENEEA. V was shortened by 5 bases and J by 0 bases, with 14 bases between the two germline ends. CDR3 protein: CASSTRDRSSGNTIYF. The CDR3 DNA is TGTGCCAGCAGCACGCGAGACAGGTCCTCTGGAAACACCATATATTTT.

This clonotype was picked up a small number of times. V usage is TRBV7-2 and J usage is TRBJ2-1; 8 bases align to TRBD2. V trimming: 5 bases; J trimming: 5 bases; junction bases outside the gene matches: 8. The CDR3 has 15 amino acids. CDR1 is SGHTA, CDR2 FQGNSA, per germline. The CDR3 reads CASSPQAGVNNEQFF. The CDR3 DNA sequence: TGTGCCAGCAGCCCCCAAGCGGGAGTCAACAATGAGCAGTTCTTC.

The chain's CDR3 is CASSPAGQGGYNEQFF. CDR3 coding DNA: TGTGCCAGCAGTCCAGCGGGACAGGGGGGTTACAATGAGCAGTTCTTC. The chain links TRBV27 to TRBJ2-1, with 11 bases matching TRBD1. The J segment lost 4 bases and the V segment lost 5 bases, leaving 7 bases of the junction unmatched. The CDR3 loop spans 16 amino acids. Germline assignment: CDR1 MNHEY and CDR2 SMNVEV (reference sequence).

The chain uses TRBV20-1 and TRBJ2-5; 9 bases are shared with TRBD2. This CDR3 spans 16 amino acids. Trimming at V came to 1 base and at J to 3 bases, leaving 9 bases not matched to a gene. CDR1 and CDR2 (germline): DFQATT, SNEGSKA (reference sequence). The CDR3 DNA reads as TGCAGTGCTAGAGGGGGTAGCGGGGGCACTAAAGAGACCCAGTACTTC. Its protein is CSARGGSGGTKETQYF.

This chain joins TRBV14 and TRBJ2-3, with no clear D. Trimming took 2 bases from V and 6 from J, leaving 9 bases between them. In germline, CDR1 is SGHDN, CDR2 FVKESK. The CDR3 is 13 residues long. The CDR3 coding sequence is TGTGCCAGCAGCCAATGGGAAAGCGATACGCAGTATTTT. Translated: CASSQWESDTQYF. Full variable domain (rest looked up from reference TRBV14 and TRBJ2-3): EAGVTQFPSHSVIEKGQTVTLRCDPISGHDNLYWYRRVMGKEIKFLLHFVKESKQDESGMPNNRFLAERTGGTYSTLKVQPAELEDSGVYFCASSQWESDTQYFGPGTRLTVL.

The chain has TRBV30 and TRBJ2-3; TRBD2 agrees at 13 bases. The trim removed 5 bases at V and 1 base at J, leaving 3 bases unmatched. The germline CDR1 and CDR2 sequences are GTSNPN and SVGIG (reference sequence). This CDR3 has 15 amino acids. The CDR3 DNA sequence: TGTGCCTGGGGACTAGCGGGAGAGGGCACAGATACGCAGTATTTT. Protein sequence: CAWGLAGEGTDTQYF. The variable domain in full, with the rest retrieved from reference TRBV30 and TRBJ2-3, is SQTIHQWPATLVQPVGSPLSLECTVEGTSNPNLYWYRQAAGRGLQLLFYSVGIGQISSEVPQNLSASRPQDRQFILSSKKLLLSDSGFYLCAWGLAGEGTDTQYFGPGTRLTVL.

This clonotype was counted at least ten times. The chain has TRBV7-2 and TRBJ2-4; D assignment may be TRBD1 or TRBD2 (5 bases each). The J call may be wrong; the DNA end is better matched by TRBJ2-7. The length of the CDR3 is 13 residues. Germline CDR1 SGHTA, CDR2 FQGNSA. CDR3 bases: TGTGCCAGCAGCTTAGCGGGGGTGCGCGAGCAGTACTTC. It codes for CASSLAGVREQYF.

This clonotype came up a few times. V is TRBV4-2 and J is TRBJ2-1; 7 bases agree with TRBD2. The length of the CDR3 is 17 residues. CDR1 and CDR2 from the germline V gene are LGHNA and YNFKEQ. The V gene end was trimmed by 5 bases and the J gene end by 7 bases; junction bases not matched to a gene: 17. The DNA for the CDR3 is TGTGCCAGCAGCTTACAGCCCGGGACGGGAGGTGGAAATGAGCAGTTCTTC. Protein: CASSLQPGTGGGNEQFF.